This is a list of T cell receptor beta chains from one sample in a study of prognosis after radiotherapy for stage I lung cancer. TCRdb processed the multiplex PCR reads anew with MiXCR; each CDR3 protein has one entry. Here the sample spans around 17,000 distinct CDR3 sequences, 15% to 20% being singletons. The sequencing here drew on PBMCs, taken before or after stereotactic body radiation therapy (not recorded which). These receptors originate from a donor aged 50 or older with non-small cell lung cancer. CDR3s include the opening cysteine and the closing phenylalanine or tryptophan. The order of the fields is J gene, clone size, V gene, CDR3 protein. Where a row states a size, it is once, few, many or the class of an expanded clone; other rows omit it.

TRBJ2-1,many,TRBV4-2,CASSQDTRGVGEFF
TRBJ1-1,many,TRBV12-3/TRBV12-4,CASSLRLETEAFF
TRBJ2-1,many,TRBV30,CSAAAWGGIQGRYNEQFF
TRBJ1-2,many,TRBV20-1,CSARDGGNNGYTF
TRBJ2-1,many,TRBV6-4,CAARRTSTYNEQFF
TRBJ2-3,many,TRBV20-1,CSASDSGSPTDTQYF
TRBJ2-1,many,TRBV2,CASRDRGGYNEQFF
TRBJ2-1,many,TRBV18,CASSPRTSGRSGYNEQFF
TRBJ1-5,many,TRBV20-1,CSANSEYSNQPQHF
TRBJ1-1,many,TRBV28,CASSLVMNTEAFF
TRBJ2-1,many,TRBV25-1,CASRTRQAGGEQFF
TRBJ2-2,many,TRBV24-1,CATSEFRAGSTGELFF
TRBJ2-3,many,TRBV12-3/TRBV12-4,CASSRDGLTDTQYF
TRBJ2-3,-,TRBV6-2/TRBV6-3,CASKGGFPDTQYF
TRBJ2-7,many,TRBV4-3,CASSHRTGASYEQYF
TRBJ2-1,many,TRBV28,CASSFVDSYNEQFF
TRBJ2-5,many,TRBV11-2,CASSPTRAALGTQYF
TRBJ1-3,many,TRBV7-6,CASSLTGTGSGNTIYF
TRBJ1-2,many,TRBV27,CASSSSDRVYGYTF
TRBJ2-1,many,TRBV4-1,CASRPRPLRGSYNEQFF
TRBJ2-7,many,TRBV7-9,CASSRQGSYEQYF
TRBJ2-2,many,TRBV12-3/TRBV12-4,CASSPTSGGNTGELFF
TRBJ2-6,many,TRBV7-3,CASSLTSGANVLTF
TRBJ2-1,many,TRBV12-3/TRBV12-4,CASSLGQGDEQFF
TRBJ2-3,-,TRBV6-5,CASSYLRGATDTQYF
TRBJ1-1,many,TRBV19,CASSLYRTGNTEAFF
TRBJ1-2,many,TRBV4-1,CASSPSSSGGYGYTF
TRBJ2-2,many,TRBV7-8,CASRPVNTGELFF
TRBJ2-7,many,TRBV19,CASSLTRTGIHEQYF
TRBJ2-7,many,TRBV7-9,CASSLDQVREQYF
TRBJ2-5,-,TRBV29-1,CSGGGYQETQYF
TRBJ2-1,many,TRBV5-6,CASSLGLAGGRFQF
TRBJ1-2,many,TRBV12-3/TRBV12-4,CASSLSGFGYTF
TRBJ2-3,many,TRBV30,CAWSEVRATDTQYF
TRBJ2-1,many,TRBV19,CASSIIPLAGGVRQFF
TRBJ2-7,many,TRBV20-1,CSARDRGRGRAQYF
TRBJ2-5,many,TRBV4-1,CASSPRDRGRETQYF
TRBJ2-1,medium-sized,TRBV6-1,CASQEHISYNEQFF
TRBJ1-5,many,TRBV5-8,CASSWGQGDQPQHF
TRBJ1-6,many,TRBV12-3/TRBV12-4,CASRKGGVGSPLHF
TRBJ2-3,-,TRBV28,CASSRRNNTMGPDTQYF
TRBJ2-3,many,TRBV4-2,CASSPLAVGFTDTQYF
TRBJ2-7,many,TRBV28,CASRIPGQNGYEQYF
TRBJ1-6,many,TRBV20-1,CSARGGGSRYNSPLHF
TRBJ2-3,many,TRBV7-2,CASSRTDTQYF
TRBJ1-5,many,TRBV10-2,CASNTVQSHSNQPQHF
TRBJ1-2,-,TRBV2,CASERGGARGYTF
TRBJ2-7,many,TRBV18,CASSPRQGASYEQHF
TRBJ1-2,many,TRBV4-1,CASSQPSRTGGEDGGYTF
TRBJ2-3,many,TRBV18,CASSSIQGTTDTQYF
TRBJ2-5,few,TRBV24-1,CATSETSGGWETQYF